A single TCR beta chain is shown here with its context. The antigen this receptor binds is unknown. No base quality values were provided; no much bigger clone lies one nucleotide off. The sample originates from a study of blood T cell repertoires in COVID-19 (dated by TCRdb to 2020 to 2021). Regarding the research as a whole: The collaborator samples originated in the United States, Italy and Spain and spanned the acute and convalescent phases of COVID-19. Samples came from the ongoing ImmuneRACE study (first 160 participants) plus 1,254 subjects from 6 global collaborators. Subjects who had been exposed to COVID-19, were actively infected with it, or had recovered from it provided the deeply sampled blood TCRbeta repertoires that made up the dataset. The repertoires were made available in a free public database intended to serve as a resource for research on the immune response to SARS-CoV-2. Where available, HLA class I and class II types were obtained from metadata supplied by the sample provider rather than from assay-based typing. The prospective study material was composed of cDNA or gDNA derived from T cells, B-cell-depleted T cells, or PBMCs. The sample metadata nearly always contained a de-identified subject ID, COVID-19 status, age in years and sex.

The CDR1 and CDR2 encoded by the germline V gene are MNHEY and SVGEGT. Trimming takes 4 bases from V and 4 bases from J, and the germline ends sit 16 bases apart. The CDR3 contains 15 residues, cysteine and phenylalanine counted. Left in the record is the CDR3 DNA by itself, 45 bases read in frame from the first base. One collaborating source in Seattle enrolled patients while the patients were actively infected and followed the patients over time throughout the course of disease. Collaborating institutions collected whole blood in K2EDTA tubes following their own protocols. Collaborator samples were shipped for TCRbeta analysis as frozen whole blood, isolated PBMCs, or DNA extracted from either sample type. The immunoSEQ Assay, a bias-controlled multiplex PCR, was used to amplify TCRbeta CDR3 regions from genomic DNA. On the study's bioinformatics: Within the assay, amplification of reference gene primers was used to estimate how many nucleated cells each sample contained. Sequence reads were collapsed and filtered to measure the absolute abundance of every unique TCRbeta CDR3 rearrangement. Productive Simpson clonality was computed per sample as the square root of Simpson's diversity index over productive rearrangements. Drawn from immuneACCESS, this table holds only the in-frame rearrangements with V and J called that TCRdb kept. Clones are partly lost; checked studies trace under half to an unresolved V gene and leave the rest unexplained. V, J and clone size were drawn from that table, and D and trimming were deduced from the DNA. The sample table records approximately 65,000 clones; roughly 91% of these occur just once. 0.52% of the sample is taken by the ten largest.

What the authors observed across the whole study: The amount of clinical and demographic metadata varied by source and participant and was provided uncurated.

This clonotype was obtained from a man over 45 with COVID-19, enrolled during active disease. The V and J segments used are TRBV6-2 or TRBV6-3 and TRBJ1-1; no D segment can be confidently identified. Sequenced sample: peripheral blood. The bases are TGTGCCAGCAGTTCATTTCGGGTTGGTGTCACTGAAGCTTTCTTT. Its amino acids are CASSSFRVGVTEAFF.